This record looks at one T cell receptor beta chain sequence and its context. Its antigen is not identified. CDR3 length equals 14 residues. Germline V gives CDR1 LNHNV, CDR2 YYDKDF (reference sequence). J gave up 7 bases and V 3 bases, and 4 bases lay outside the gene matches. The study reverse transcribed the entire isolated RNA, so it sequenced expressed TCRB transcripts. Data came from immunoSEQ multiplex PCR; TCRdb stores just in-frame clones and leaves some out. The sample lists roughly 280,000 clones, around 22% occurring once. These data are taken from a study of beta chain features in type 1 diabetes. Overall study: The examined sorted cells totaled approximately 100 million across samples. Findings and caveats of the study: Fewer insertions but more deletions were seen at VDJ junctions in type 1 diabetes patients. TCRB CDR3s from Type 1 diabetes patients were moderately but significantly shorter in all four CD4+ subsets.

Each of the CD4+ naive, central memory, regulatory and stem cell-like memory populations was sorted via CD45RO/CCR7/CD25/CD127/CD95/CD27. Sequencing was performed on naive CD4+ T cells from blood. This clonotype originated in a woman aged 30 to 39 with type 1 diabetes. The chain couples TRBV15 to TRBJ1-4, with 8 bases fitting TRBD1. For the CDR3, the DNA is TGTGCCACCAGCAGGGACAGGGTGCTTGAAAAACTGTTTTTT. This translates into CATSRDRVLEKLFF.